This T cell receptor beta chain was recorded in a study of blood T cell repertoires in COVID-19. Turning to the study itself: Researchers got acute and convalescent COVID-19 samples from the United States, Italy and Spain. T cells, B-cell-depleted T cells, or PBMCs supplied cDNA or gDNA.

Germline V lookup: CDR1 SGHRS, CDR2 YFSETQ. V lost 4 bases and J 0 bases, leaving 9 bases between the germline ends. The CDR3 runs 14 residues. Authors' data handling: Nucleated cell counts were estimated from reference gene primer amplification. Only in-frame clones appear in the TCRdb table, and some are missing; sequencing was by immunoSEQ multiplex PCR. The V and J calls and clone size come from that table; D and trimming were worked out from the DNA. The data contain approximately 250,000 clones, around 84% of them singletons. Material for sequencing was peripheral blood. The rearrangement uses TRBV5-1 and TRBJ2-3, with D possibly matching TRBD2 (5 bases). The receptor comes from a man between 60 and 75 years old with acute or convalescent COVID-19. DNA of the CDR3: TGCGCCAGCAGCACGACTACTAGCACAGATACGCAGTATTTT. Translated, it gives CASSTTTSTDTQYF. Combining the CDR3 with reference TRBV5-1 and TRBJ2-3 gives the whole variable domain KAGVTQTPRYLIKTRGQQVTLSCSPISGHRSVSWYQQTPGQGLQFLFEYFSETQRNKGNFPGRFSGRQFSNSRSEMNVSTLELGDSALYLCASSTTTSTDTQYFGPGTRLTVL.